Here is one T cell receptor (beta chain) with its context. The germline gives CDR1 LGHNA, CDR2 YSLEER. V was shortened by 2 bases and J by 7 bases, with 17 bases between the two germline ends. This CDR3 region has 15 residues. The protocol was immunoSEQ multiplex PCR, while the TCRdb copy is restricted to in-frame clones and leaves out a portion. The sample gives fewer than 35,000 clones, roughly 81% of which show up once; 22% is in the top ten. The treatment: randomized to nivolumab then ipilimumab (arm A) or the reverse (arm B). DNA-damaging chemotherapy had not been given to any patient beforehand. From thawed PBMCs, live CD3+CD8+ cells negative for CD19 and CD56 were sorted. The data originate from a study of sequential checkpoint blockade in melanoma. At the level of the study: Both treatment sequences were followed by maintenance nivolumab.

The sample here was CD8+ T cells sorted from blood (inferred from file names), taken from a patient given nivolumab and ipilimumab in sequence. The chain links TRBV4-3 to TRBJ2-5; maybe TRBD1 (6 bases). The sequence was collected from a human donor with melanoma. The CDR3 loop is CASSQTVGEGGTQYF. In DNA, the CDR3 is TGCGCCAGCAGCCAAACGGTCGGGGAAGGGGGGACCCAGTACTTC.